Below are 24 T cell receptor beta chains sequenced from a single sample in a study of shared clonotypes between healthy human individuals. Clones were sequenced by immunoSEQ multiplex PCR, and TCRdb holds only the in-frame ones, with some missing. The table lists 2 million to 2.5 million clones, roughly 95% of them singletons. What was sequenced was naive CD4+ T cells sorted from blood. Subset in this sample: CD45RA+ positively selected. These receptors were collected from a man aged 18 to 29 in good health.

V is TRBV7-9 and J is TRBJ2-7; D tentatively reads TRBD1 or TRBD2 (5 bases each). Looked up from germline, CDR1 is SEHNR and CDR2 is FQNEAQ (reference sequence). The CDR3 consists of 17 residues. The ends were cut back, 1 base at V and 2 bases at J, with 18 bases in the middle. The CDR3: CASSLGRVGDETYEQYF. DNA of the CDR3: TGTGCCAGCAGCTTAGGGCGGGTAGGGGACGAGACCTACGAGCAGTACTTC. Combining the CDR3 with reference TRBV7-9 and TRBJ2-7 gives the whole variable domain DTGVSQNPRHKITKRGQNVTFRCDPISEHNRLYWYRQTLGQGPEFLTYFQNEAQLEKSRLLSDRFSAERPKGSFSTLEIQRTEQGDSAMYLCASSLGRVGDETYEQYFGPGTRLTVT.

This chain uses TRBV6-1 with TRBJ1-6; D gene uncertain. The germline V and J ends were trimmed by 3 bases and 3 bases, with 6 bases remaining between them. Germline lookup yields CDR1 MNHNS and CDR2 SASEGT. CDR3 length equals 14 residues. CDR3 DNA: TGTGCCAGCAGTGATTTGTACTATAATTCACCCCTCCACTTT. Residues: CASSDLYYNSPLHF.

V and J are TRBV29-1 and TRBJ1-2, with a possible D match to TRBD1 (5 bases). V lost 5 bases and J lost 8, with 24 bases in between. CDR3 length: 15 residues. The germline V gene has CDR1 SQVTM and CDR2 ANQGSEA. CDR3 sequence: CSVLASLGRADGYTF. CDR3 bases: TGCAGCGTTCTGGCATCTCTCGGCAGGGCAGACGGCTACACCTTC. Supplemented by reference TRBV29-1 and TRBJ1-2, the full variable domain reads SAVISQKPSRDICQRGTSLTIQCQVDSQVTMMFWYRQQPGQSLTLIATANQGSEATYESGFVIDKFPISRPNLTFSTLTVSNMSPEDSSIYLCSVLASLGRADGYTFGSGTRLTVV.

The chain uses TRBV5-1 and TRBJ2-7; TRBD2 agrees at 7 bases. This CDR3 contains 13 residues. From germline, CDR1 is SGHRS and CDR2 YFSETQ. V shed 6 bases, J shed 6 bases, and the junction held 9 bases outside the gene matches. The CDR3 loop is CASTWEGYSEQYF. CDR3 nucleotides: TGCGCCAGCACGTGGGAGGGGTACTCCGAGCAGTACTTC.

This chain links TRBV25-1 with TRBJ1-6; D unclear. Germline CDR1 reads MGHDK; CDR2 reads SYGVNS. The V gene lost 1 base and the J gene lost 10 bases, with 14 bases spanning the gap. The CDR3 runs to 15 residues. The CDR3 loop reads CASSEWASYESPLHF. The CDR3 DNA reads TGTGCCAGCAGTGAATGGGCGAGCTATGAATCACCCCTCCACTTT.

The rearrangement uses TRBV5-1 and TRBJ2-3; D tentatively fits TRBD1 or TRBD2 (5 bases each). Germline-derived CDR1 and CDR2 are SGHRS and YFSETQ. Trimming left V 4 bases short and J 4 bases short, with 13 bases between. This CDR3 is built from 14 residues. CDR3 protein: CASSPNEGPDTQYF. DNA of the CDR3: TGCGCCAGCAGCCCTAACGAGGGGCCAGATACGCAGTATTTT.

The chain combines TRBV7-2 with TRBJ2-5; the D is unclear. The length of the CDR3 is 12 residues. CDR1 SGHTA and CDR2 FQGNSA come from the germline V gene. Trimming took off 5 bases at V and 5 bases at J, with 9 bases between the two ends. The CDR3 nucleotides read TGTGCCAGCAGCCTCCATTGGGAGACCCAGTACTTC. This encodes CASSLHWETQYF.

V usage is TRBV6-6 and J usage is TRBJ2-1, with 11 bases fitting TRBD2. V lost 6 bases and J lost 3; bases outside the gene matches: 7. Germline loops: CDR1 MNHNY, CDR2 SVGAGI (reference sequence). This CDR3 has 16 amino acids. The CDR3 DNA reads TGTGCCAGCAGCGACCGACTAGCGGGATTCTACAATGAGCAGTTCTTC. Translation: CASSDRLAGFYNEQFF.

The chain is built from TRBV6-5 and TRBJ2-7; tentatively, D is TRBD1 (5 bases). Per the germline V gene, CDR1 is MNHEY and CDR2 is SVGAGI. V was clipped by 6 bases and J by 3 bases, with 6 bases between them. CDR3 length: 11 residues. The CDR3 protein is CASRDNYEQYF. Here the CDR3 DNA reads TGTGCCAGCAGGGACAACTACGAGCAGTACTTC.

As to this clone: Other DNA sequences of this sample code for an identical CDR3. This sequence joins TRBV6-5 and TRBJ2-7; TRBD2 agrees at 9 bases. The ends lost 3 bases at V and 1 base at J; junction bases unmatched: 4. Germline V CDR1 and CDR2: MNHEY, SVGAGI. The CDR3 is made up of 15 amino acids. The CDR3 region is CASSYTSGPSYEQYF. The DNA for the CDR3 is TGTGCCAGCAGTTATACTAGCGGGCCTTCCTACGAGCAGTACTTC.

V usage is TRBV11-3 and J usage is TRBJ2-1; D perhaps matches TRBD1 (6 bases). Germline V gene sequence: CDR1 SGHNT, CDR2 YENEEA. The V gene lost 2 bases and the J gene lost 8 bases, with 13 bases spanning the gap. This CDR3 is built from 14 residues. CDR3 protein: CASSLSRGMDEQFF. CDR3 DNA: TGTGCCAGCAGCTTAAGTAGGGGGATGGATGAGCAGTTCTTC.

V is TRBV28 and J is TRBJ1-1, with TRBD1 matching over 10 bases. J was trimmed by 4 bases and V by 5 bases; bases with no gene match: 13. CDR1 is MDHEN and CDR2 is SYDVKM in the germline V gene. The CDR3 is 17 residues long. CDR3 protein: CASSPWDRGPLGTEAFF. The CDR3 DNA reads as TGTGCCAGCAGTCCTTGGGACAGGGGCCCATTAGGCACTGAAGCTTTCTTT.

In regard to this clone: The same CDR3 arises from other DNA sequences in this sample as well. This rearrangement joins TRBV5-1 to TRBJ2-7; tentative D call: TRBD1 (6 bases). Trimming removed 0 bases from V and 4 bases from J, with 11 bases in between. CDR3 length: 14 residues. The V gene's germline CDR1 is SGHRS and CDR2 YFSETQ. This CDR3 reads CASSLEAGAYEQYF. DNA for the CDR3: TGCGCCAGCAGCTTGGAGGCAGGGGCTTACGAGCAGTACTTC.

V and J are TRBV7-2 and TRBJ2-5; 7 bases are shared with TRBD1. Germline V gene lookup returns CDR1 SGHTA and CDR2 FQGNSA. V dropped 5 bases and J dropped 3; count of bases not matched to a gene: 3. The CDR3 is 13 amino acids. CDR3 sequence: CASSRGQKETQYF. The CDR3, as DNA: TGTGCCAGCAGCCGGGGACAGAAAGAGACCCAGTACTTC. The full variable domain, its missing parts supplied by reference TRBV7-2 and TRBJ2-5, is GAGVSQSPSNKVTEKGKDVELRCDPISGHTALYWYRQSLGQGLEFLIYFQGNSAPDKSGLPSDRFSAERTGGSVSTLTIQRTQQEDSAVYLCASSRGQKETQYFGPGTRLLVL.

The CDR3 DNA reads as TGTGCCAGCAGGACGACAGGGGGCTCTGGAAACACCATATATTTT. It yields the protein CASRTTGGSGNTIYF. The chain uses TRBV28 and TRBJ1-3, with TRBD1 matching 9 bases. This CDR3 has 15 residues. Germline values: CDR1 MDHEN, CDR2 SYDVKM. With V trimmed by 6 bases and J by 0 bases, 3 bases remained unmatched.

V usage is TRBV2 and J usage is TRBJ2-5, with no clear D. This CDR3 is 14 amino acids long. Trimming cost V 4 bases and J 1 base, with 10 bases left between them. Germline V gives CDR1 SNHLY, CDR2 FYNNEI. In DNA form, the CDR3 reads TGTGCCAGCAGTGGGGGTAGCCTCCAAGAGACCCAGTACTTC. It codes for CASSGGSLQETQYF.

Here the CDR3 DNA reads TGTGCCAGCAGCTCAGGACGAACAGAGACCCAGTACTTC. Encoded protein: CASSSGRTETQYF. This chain links TRBV7-8 with TRBJ2-5; D is unresolved. Germline lookup yields CDR1 SGHVS and CDR2 FQNEAQ. Trimming stripped 4 bases from V and 4 bases from J, with 10 bases between. The CDR3 has 13 amino acids.

The chain carries TRBV5-4 and TRBJ2-2, with D perhaps TRBD1 or TRBD2 (5 bases each). Germline V CDR1 and CDR2: SGHNT, YYREEE (reference sequence). The CDR3 is made up of 17 amino acids. The V end lost 4 bases, the J end lost 5 bases, and 21 bases lay between the germline ends. The CDR3 coding sequence is TGTGCCAGCAGCCCCCCGCGGTCCCCGAGGGGAACCGGGGAGCTGTTTTTT. Translating gives CASSPPRSPRGTGELFF.

The chain recombines TRBV7-2 with TRBJ2-4, with a tentative D call TRBD2 (6 bases). Trimming pared 3 bases from V and 5 bases from J, leaving 8 bases between. Looked up from germline, CDR1 is SGHTA and CDR2 is FQGNSA. CDR3 length equals 13 residues. The CDR3, as DNA: TGTGCCAGCAGCTTGTGGGGGGAAAACATTCAGTACTTC. Translated: CASSLWGENIQYF.

The chain has TRBV28 and TRBJ1-3; D is ambiguous. Germline CDR1 MDHEN, CDR2 SYDVKM. Trimming took 7 bases from V and 3 from J, leaving 13 bases between them. The CDR3 contains 14 residues. In nucleotides, the CDR3 is TGTGCCAGCATCAGACGTGACATTGGAAACACCATATATTTT. As protein: CASIRRDIGNTIYF. The full variable domain, with the rest looked up from reference TRBV28 and TRBJ1-3, is DVKVTQSSRYLVKRTGEKVFLECVQDMDHENMFWYRQDPGLGLRLIYFSYDVKMKEKGDIPEGYSVSREKKERFSLILESASTNQTSMYLCASIRRDIGNTIYFGEGSWLTVV.

The gene calls are TRBV5-3 and TRBJ2-7; D is ambiguous. TRBV5-3 is sorted into the ORF group, with uncertain function. Trimming pared 9 bases from V and 3 bases from J, leaving 31 bases between. This CDR3 comprises 18 residues. CDR3 sequence reads: CAIPLRRESCIIHYEQYF. CDR3 DNA: TGTGCCATCCCCTTAAGGCGTGAGAGCTGTATTATACACTACGAGCAGTACTTC.

The V call is TRBV5-1, the J call TRBJ1-1; possible D gene TRBD1, 6 bases. Trimming shortened V by 0 bases and J by 3 bases, and 12 bases separated the two germline ends. Germline loops: CDR1 SGHRS, CDR2 YFSETQ. CDR3 size: 15 residues. The CDR3 nucleotides are TGCGCCAGCAGCTTGGAGGCGGGGGCCCACACTGAAGCTTTCTTT. It is translated as CASSLEAGAHTEAFF.

The V gene is TRBV5-1, the J gene TRBJ2-7, with D perhaps given as TRBD1 or TRBD2 (6 bases each). The V end was cut by 0 bases, the J end by 0 bases, with 13 bases between. The germline V gene has CDR1 SGHRS and CDR2 YFSETQ. The CDR3 loop spans 16 amino acids. The CDR3 DNA follows: TGCGCCAGCAGCTTGGATATCGGGGGCCTCTCCTACGAGCAGTACTTC. It encodes CASSLDIGGLSYEQYF.

This clone has just one count. The CDR3 nucleotides read TGTGCCAGCAAAGGTTGGAGCACAGATACGCAGTATTTT. Translation gives CASKGWSTDTQYF. V is TRBV2 and J is TRBJ2-3; D not resolved. This CDR3 has 13 amino acids. Germline lookup yields CDR1 SNHLY and CDR2 FYNNEI. The V gene lost 7 bases and the J gene lost 0 bases, with 8 bases spanning the gap.